This TCR beta chain was documented in a study of human T cells and chemical hapten exposure. Regarding time point: patch test 3, about 24 weeks after DPC sensitization. Described treatment: therapeutic diphenylcyclopropenone sensitization with weekly scalp DPC. TCRdb redid the calling of the RACE reads with MiXCR, one entry per CDR3 protein. The table lists about 190,000 distinct CDR3 sequences, about 22% of them singletons. This CDR3 spans 14 amino acids. The germline V gene has CDR1 LNHNV and CDR2 YYDKDF (reference sequence). Trimming shortened V by 5 bases and J by 5 bases, and 16 bases separated the two germline ends.

The clonotype comes from a woman aged 40-49 years with alopecia areata. Some clones in this sample may be carry-over from other donors' samples. The V call is TRBV15, the J call TRBJ2-7, with a possible D match to TRBD2 (6 bases). The sequenced sample was whole blood, obtained in connection with sensitization to the hapten diphenylcyclopropenone (DPC). The DNA for the CDR3 is TGTGCCACCAGCGGCGGCCTAGCGACCAACGAGCAGTACTTC. Protein sequence: CATSGGLATNEQYF.